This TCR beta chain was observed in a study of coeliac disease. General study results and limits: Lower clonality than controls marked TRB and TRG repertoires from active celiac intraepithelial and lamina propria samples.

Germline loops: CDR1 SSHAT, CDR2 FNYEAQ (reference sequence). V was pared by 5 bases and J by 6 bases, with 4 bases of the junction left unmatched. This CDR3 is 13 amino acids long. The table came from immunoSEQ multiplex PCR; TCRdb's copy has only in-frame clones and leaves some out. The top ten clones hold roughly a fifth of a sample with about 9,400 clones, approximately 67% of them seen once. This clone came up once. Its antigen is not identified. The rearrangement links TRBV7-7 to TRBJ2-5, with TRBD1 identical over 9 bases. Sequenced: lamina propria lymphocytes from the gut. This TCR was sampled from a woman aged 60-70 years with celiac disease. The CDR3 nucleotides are TGTGCCAGCAGCCTAAACAGGGGGCAGACCCAGTACTTC. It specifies CASSLNRGQTQYF.